This TCR beta chain appears in the sequencing data of a study of graft-versus-host responses after intestinal transplantation. Points from the study as a whole: Some GvH clones appeared in ileal mucosa or blood before recipient bone marrow. Early after transplant, HvG clones declined as circulating GvH clones peaked.

Profiling relied on immunoSEQ multiplex PCR, and the TCRdb table lists in-frame clones only, not all of them. The data show fewer than 20,000 clones, with roughly a third seen just once and more than 3% held by the top ten. The plating included around 200,000 irradiated, violet-dye-labeled stimulator cells together with around 200,000 CFSE-labeled responder cells. Proliferating responders of the CD3+CD4+ and CD3+CD8+ phenotypes with low CFSE were sorted after the reaction. Germline CDR1 is KGHSH and CDR2 is LQKENI. The J segment lost 2 bases and the V segment lost 5 bases, leaving 3 bases of the junction unmatched. There are 14 residues in the CDR3.

The receptor was derived from a human patient who received an intestinal transplant. The sample consisted of alloreactive CD4+ T cells from a mixed lymphocyte reaction culture, taken before intestinal transplant. Subset denoted: CFSE-low proliferating T cells sorted from roughly six-day pre-transplant mixed lymphocyte reaction (GvH or HvG direction). The genes are TRBV18 and TRBJ1-2, with 9 bases lining up with TRBD1. The CDR3 DNA follows: TGTGCCAGCTCATCGGGACAGGGAAACTATGGCTACACCTTC. This sequence encodes CASSSGQGNYGYTF. Based on the CDR3 plus reference TRBV18 and TRBJ1-2, the full variable domain is NAGVMQNPRHLVRRRGQEARLRCSPMKGHSHVYWYRQLPEEGLKFMVYLQKENIIDESGMPKERFSAEFPKEGPSILRIQQVVRGDSAAYFCASSSGQGNYGYTFGSGTRLTVV.